This T cell receptor (beta chain) came from a study of human T cells and chemical hapten exposure. TCRdb re-called the RACE reads through MiXCR, storing one row per CDR3 protein. The table records about 81,000 distinct CDR3 sequences, under 9% of them present only once. Regarding the study as a whole: Expanded TCRs were compared with controls, and the expanded TCRs formed significantly more large CDR3 similarity clusters.

Documented time point: patch test 1, 2 weeks after DPC sensitization. Treatment in this sample: therapeutic diphenylcyclopropenone sensitization with weekly scalp DPC. The sample holds many counts of this clonotype. Its target is not known. Trimming stripped 2 bases from V and 2 bases from J, with 10 bases between. The CDR3 length is 16 residues. CDR1 is SNHLY and CDR2 is FYNNEI in the germline V gene. The chain is built from TRBV2 and TRBJ2-6; D possibly matches TRBD1 or TRBD2 (5 bases each). The starting material was whole blood, obtained in connection with sensitization to the hapten diphenylcyclopropenone (DPC). The sequence was collected from a woman in her thirties with alopecia areata. Some clones in this sample may be carry-over from other donors' samples. The CDR3 loop is CASSESVGAGANVLTF. The CDR3 bases are TGTGCCAGCAGTGAATCGGTGGGGGCTGGGGCCAACGTCCTGACTTTC.